The clone carrying this T cell receptor (beta chain) was counted between two and nine times. What it binds is not known. At one end, the junction sequence differs from germline, possibly due to a read error. These data belong to a study of post-analysis software for immune sequencing data. Overall study findings and caveats: Relative to controls, patients had five TRBV segments at higher frequency, with TRBV5-6, TRBV5-1 and TRBV20-1 among these.

The CDR3 is made up of 15 amino acids. Every TCR beta cDNA library bore unique molecular identifiers. Some 500,000 cDNA molecules were obtained per 1 to 10 million input T cells. Each CDR3 protein is one row after TCRdb ran MiXCR on the PCR reads. The sample gives almost 700,000 distinct CDR3 sequences, more than 50% of which show up once; 11% is in the top ten. The TCR was taken from a girl aged 2-10 years with multiple sclerosis. Sequencing was done on a sample of blood. The genes are TRBV12-3 or TRBV12-4 and TRBJ2-7; TRBD1 matches at 7 bases. The CDR3 is CASSLGTGASYEQYF. The CDR3 region has the DNA TGTGCCAGCAGCTTAGGAACAGGGGCCTCCTACGAGCAGTACTTC.